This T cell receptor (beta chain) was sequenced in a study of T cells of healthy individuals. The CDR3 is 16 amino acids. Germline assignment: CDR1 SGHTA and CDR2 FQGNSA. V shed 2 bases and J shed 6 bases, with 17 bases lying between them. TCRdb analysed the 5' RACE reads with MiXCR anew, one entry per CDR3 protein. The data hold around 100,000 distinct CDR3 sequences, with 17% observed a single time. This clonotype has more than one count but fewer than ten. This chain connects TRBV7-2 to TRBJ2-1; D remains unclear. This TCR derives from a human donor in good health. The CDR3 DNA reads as TGTGCCAGCAGCTTACGTGCGATGGATCCTGGCAATGAGCAGTTCTTC. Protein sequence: CASSLRAMDPGNEQFF. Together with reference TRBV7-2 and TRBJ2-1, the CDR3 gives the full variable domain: GAGVSQSPSNKVTEKGKDVELRCDPISGHTALYWYRQSLGQGLEFLIYFQGNSAPDKSGLPSDRFSAERTGGSVSTLTIQRTQQEDSAVYLCASSLRAMDPGNEQFFGPGTRLTVL.